These T cell receptor beta chains were read from a single sample in a study of CD8 T cells in ankylosing spondylitis. MiXCR was run by TCRdb on the 5' RACE reads, yielding one entry per CDR3 protein. The data hold about 130,000 distinct CDR3 sequences, with about a tenth observed a single time. Sequenced input: blood, either unsorted or a sorted T cell fraction (not recorded which). These receptors were collected from a male donor with ankylosing spondylitis or in good health (not recorded which). The CDR3 runs from the conserved cysteine through the conserved F or W. A D gene is named only where the DNA matches it firmly.

TRBV6-5	-	TRBJ1-1	CASSYSRIGPNTEAFF
TRBV12-3/TRBV12-4	TRBD1	TRBJ2-1	CASSLRDRYYNEQFF
TRBV20-1	-	TRBJ2-3	CSATPGLDTQYF
TRBV20-1	TRBD1	TRBJ2-2	CSADDRGTGELFF
TRBV12-3/TRBV12-4	-	TRBJ1-1	CASSFGLNTEAFF
TRBV2	-	TRBJ2-1	CASSGLEGPFF
TRBV20-1	TRBD1	TRBJ2-5	CSATNHNRGRETQYF
TRBV20-1	-	TRBJ2-7	CSARTDPRREQYF
TRBV6-2/TRBV6-3	-	TRBJ2-7	CASSYGYSYEQYF
TRBV28	TRBD2	TRBJ2-1	CASSLAGRLAGAGEQFF
TRBV9	-	TRBJ2-5	CASSPGGITQETQYF
TRBV20-1	-	TRBJ2-6	CSAHRIMSGANVLTF
TRBV7-9	-	TRBJ2-7	CASSPRMGFGEQYF
TRBV12-3/TRBV12-4	-	TRBJ2-5	CASRDGTTTQETQYF
TRBV20-1	-	TRBJ1-6	CSARAPATGNCSPLHF
TRBV20-1	-	TRBJ2-3	CSATRGYSSTDTQYF
TRBV7-2	TRBD2	TRBJ2-3	CASSSGTGTSGKDTQYF
TRBV24-1	-	TRBJ2-7	CATSDRRKSYEQYF
TRBV7-2	-	TRBJ2-3	CASSLGGETSTDTQYF
TRBV7-2	-	TRBJ2-2	CASTPGGELFF
TRBV20-1	TRBD2	TRBJ2-1	CSAFWLAAYNEQFF
TRBV12-3/TRBV12-4	TRBD1	TRBJ2-2	CASRDRGYTGELFF
TRBV7-2	-	TRBJ1-1	CASSVQVDTEAFF
TRBV15	-	TRBJ2-2	CATSRVFPARPNTGELFF
TRBV5-1	-	TRBJ2-3	CASSSRVSDTQYF
TRBV12-3/TRBV12-4	TRBD1	TRBJ1-6	CASRRQTGGLYNSPLHF
TRBV5-1	TRBD1	TRBJ2-7	CASSSVGQGAGEQYF
TRBV12-3/TRBV12-4	-	TRBJ2-1	CASSLTGNEQFF
TRBV7-2	-	TRBJ2-3	CASSLPGDGADTQYF
TRBV5-1	-	TRBJ1-1	CASQGQMNTEAFF
TRBV15	-	TRBJ2-5	CATSSSGQETQYF
TRBV14	TRBD2	TRBJ2-3	CASSRTSGLSTDTQYF
TRBV2	-	TRBJ2-6	CASSEALRAGANVLTF
TRBV12-3/TRBV12-4	-	TRBJ2-1	CASSPSVSSYNEQFF
TRBV15	TRBD1	TRBJ2-2	CATSSQTGGSYTGELFF
TRBV20-1	-	TRBJ2-7	CSARYSGTPFYEQYF
TRBV7-9	TRBD1	TRBJ2-7	CASSLHGTGSYEQYF
TRBV7-9	TRBD1	TRBJ1-2	CASSLAGGQGGGYTF
TRBV20-1	-	TRBJ1-2	CSAKDIYGYTF
TRBV5-1	-	TRBJ2-6	CASSLPNDGYRNSGANVLTF
TRBV12-3/TRBV12-4	-	TRBJ1-6	CASSLGVNSPLHF
TRBV4-3	-	TRBJ2-2	CASSQDPSFTGELFF
TRBV20-1	-	TRBJ2-2	CSARDWDTGELFF
TRBV28	TRBD2	TRBJ2-2	CPSSLQLAGVGELFF
TRBV29-1	TRBD1	TRBJ2-1	CSVTTTGTGAYNEQFF
TRBV20-1	TRBD2	TRBJ2-1	CSAPHRLAGGNEQFF
TRBV29-1	-	TRBJ2-5	CSVAQVLGETQYF